A selection of T cell receptor beta chains follows, all from one sample in a study of blood T cell repertoires in COVID-19. Repertoires were generated with immunoSEQ multiplex PCR, while TCRdb's copy carries only in-frame clones and drops some. The table includes some 80,000 clones, 85% to 90% detected once. Material for sequencing was peripheral blood. The receptors originated from a human donor in a cohort sampled during active COVID-19. Each CDR3 is given with its conserved first and last residue. A D gene is named only where the DNA matches it firmly. The size entry is marked missing in some rows and otherwise reads once, few, many or a size class.

j_gene	len	abundance	v_gene	d_gene	CDR3aa	CDR3nt
TRBJ1-6	13	few	TRBV6-5	.	CASSYERNSPLHF	TGTGCCAGCAGTTACGAGCGGAATTCACCCCTCCACTTT
TRBJ1-5	14	few	TRBV6-2/TRBV6-3	.	CASSYGSHNQPQHF	TGTGCCAGCAGTTACGGCAGTCACAATCAGCCCCAGCATTTT
TRBJ2-5	18	.	TRBV6-2/TRBV6-3	TRBD2	CASSPGLAGGESQETQYF	TGTGCCAGCAGCCCGGGACTAGCGGGAGGGGAATCCCAAGAGACCCAGTACTTC
TRBJ2-7	15	.	TRBV4-2	TRBD1	CASSPRTGEAYEQYF	TGTGCCAGCAGTCCGAGGACAGGGGAAGCCTACGAGCAGTACTTC
TRBJ2-5	18	.	TRBV4-2	TRBD2	CASSQDWLASGSLETQYF	TGTGCCAGCAGCCAAGATTGGCTGGCTAGCGGGAGTTTGGAGACCCAGTACTTC
TRBJ2-7	15	.	TRBV5-6	.	CASSLSAGSLYEQYF	TGTGCCAGCAGCTTGTCTGCGGGGTCCCTTTACGAGCAGTACTTC
TRBJ2-3	15	.	TRBV6-5	TRBD2	CASSYSRTSGTAQYF	TGTGCCAGCAGTTACTCGCGGACTAGCGGGACCGCGCAGTATTTT
TRBJ2-1	15	.	TRBV7-2	TRBD1	CASSLGQGGYNEQFF	TGTGCCAGCAGCTTAGGACAGGGGGGATACAATGAGCAGTTCTTC
TRBJ1-5	12	.	TRBV12-3/TRBV12-4	.	CASSPPFQPQHF	TGTGCCAGCAGTCCCCCTTTTCAGCCCCAGCATTTT
TRBJ2-3	14	.	TRBV5-8	TRBD1	CASSYGQGTDTQYF	TGTGCCAGCAGCTACGGACAGGGCACAGATACGCAGTATTTT
TRBJ2-3	16	.	TRBV9	.	CASSGSMTGYTDTQYF	TGTGCCAGCAGCGGTTCAATGACAGGTTACACAGATACGCAGTATTTT
TRBJ2-7	15	.	TRBV3-1/TRBV3-2	.	CASSPTGGRSYEQYF	TGTGCCAGCAGCCCGACTGGGGGGAGATCCTACGAGCAGTACTTC
TRBJ2-1	14	.	TRBV7-2	.	CASSLGLTYNEQFF	TGTGCCAGCAGCTTAGGACTAACCTACAATGAGCAGTTCTTC
TRBJ2-6	18	.	TRBV19	TRBD2	CASSIALAGGPRGNVLTF	TGTGCCAGTAGTATAGCCCTAGCGGGAGGGCCGAGGGGCAACGTCCTGACTTTC
TRBJ1-2	16	.	TRBV9	.	CASSFPRAGDHYGYTF	TGTGCCAGCAGCTTCCCTAGGGCGGGGGATCACTATGGCTACACCTTC
TRBJ1-5	14	.	TRBV6-5	TRBD1	CASSGTGGNQPQHF	TGTGCCAGCTCTGGGACAGGGGGTAATCAGCCCCAGCATTTT
TRBJ2-7	16	.	TRBV7-2	TRBD2	CASSLEGLAGVYEQYF	TGTGCCAGCAGCCTCGAGGGACTAGCGGGGGTCTACGAGCAGTACTTC
TRBJ1-2	15	.	TRBV19	.	CASIGPGTSNYGYTF	TGTGCCAGTATCGGCCCCGGGACAAGTAACTATGGCTACACCTTC
TRBJ2-1	15	.	TRBV19	TRBD2	CASSWLAGDSNEQFF	TGTGCCAGTAGTTGGCTAGCGGGGGACAGTAATGAGCAGTTCTTC
TRBJ1-2	14	.	TRBV6-2/TRBV6-3	TRBD1	CASSKTGTVYGYTF	TGTGCCAGCAGTAAAACCGGGACAGTCTATGGCTACACCTTC
TRBJ2-7	15	once	TRBV5-8	TRBD1	CASSLLGTGDYEQYF	TGTGCCAGCAGCTTGTTAGGGACAGGAGACTACGAGCAGTACTTC
TRBJ1-5	18	.	TRBV18	TRBD1	CASSPGQGRSMGNQPQHF	TGTGCCAGCTCACCCGGACAGGGCCGGTCTATGGGCAATCAGCCCCAGCATTTT
TRBJ2-3	15	.	TRBV19	.	CASSIAAGAGDTQYF	TGTGCCAGTAGTATAGCGGCAGGGGCGGGAGATACGCAGTATTTT